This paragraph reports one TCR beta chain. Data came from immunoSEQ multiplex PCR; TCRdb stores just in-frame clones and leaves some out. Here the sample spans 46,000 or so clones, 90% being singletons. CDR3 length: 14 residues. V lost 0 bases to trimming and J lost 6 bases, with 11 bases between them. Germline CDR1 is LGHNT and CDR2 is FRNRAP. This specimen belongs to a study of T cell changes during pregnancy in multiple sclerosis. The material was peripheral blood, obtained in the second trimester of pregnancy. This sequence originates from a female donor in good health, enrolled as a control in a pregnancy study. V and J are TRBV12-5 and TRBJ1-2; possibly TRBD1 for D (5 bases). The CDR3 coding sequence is TGTGCTAGTGGTTTGGTAGGGGTAGGGGATGGCTACACCTTC. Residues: CASGLVGVGDGYTF.